Included here is one TCR beta chain sequence, with context. The antigen remains unidentified. This sample is drawn from a study of T-cell reconstitution after alpha-beta-depleted transplantation in children. General study points: Several hundred expanded graft clones reportedly supplied alpha-beta T cells about two months after transplant. When one year had passed after transplant, most T-cell counts and diversity came from newly produced T cells. TCRbeta diversity was high at day 60 in some patients (a result of surviving recipient T cells and thymic progenitors).

For TCRbeta, the library was prepared with unique molecular identifiers. Using its own MiXCR run on the PCR reads, TCRdb lists one record per CDR3 protein. The data contain approximately 800,000 distinct CDR3 sequences, approximately 15% of them seen just once; the ten biggest clones take up 5%. This CDR3 is built from 14 residues. V was cut by 4 bases and J by 5 bases, with 15 bases left in between. CDR1 SEHNR and CDR2 FQNEAQ come from the germline V gene (reference sequence). This rearrangement joins TRBV7-9 to TRBJ2-7; weak D call: TRBD2 (6 bases). This TCR was recovered from a male patient younger than 18 who had a stem cell transplant for acute lymphoblastic leukemia, so the T cells may come from the graft donor. Sequenced here: PBMCs, mostly from graft donor cells, sampled 360 days after TCRalphabeta/CD19-depleted stem cell transplant. For the CDR3, the DNA is TGTGCCAGCAGCTCCCCTGGAGGGAGCCACGAGCAGTACTTC. It translates to CASSSPGGSHEQYF. Using reference TRBV7-9 and TRBJ2-7 for the parts outside the CDR3, the full variable domain is DTGVSQNPRHKITKRGQNVTFRCDPISEHNRLYWYRQTLGQGPEFLTYFQNEAQLEKSRLLSDRFSAERPKGSFSTLEIQRTEQGDSAMYLCASSSPGGSHEQYFGPGTRLTVT.